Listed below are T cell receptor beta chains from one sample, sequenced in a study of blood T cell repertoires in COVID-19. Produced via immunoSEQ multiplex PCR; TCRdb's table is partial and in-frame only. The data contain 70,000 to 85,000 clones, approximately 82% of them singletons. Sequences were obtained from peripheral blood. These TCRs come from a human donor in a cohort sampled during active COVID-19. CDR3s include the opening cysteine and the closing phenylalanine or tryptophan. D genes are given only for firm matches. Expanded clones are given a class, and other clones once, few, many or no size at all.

TGTGCCAGCAGCCTTTCGGGGGGGAGGACAGATACGCAGTATTTT,CASSLSGGRTDTQYF,TRBV7-3,TRBD2,once,TRBJ2-3
TGTGCCAGCAGCTCCCCCAGGGGGAATAATTCACCCCTCCACTTT,CASSSPRGNNSPLHF,TRBV9,TRBD1,NA,TRBJ1-6
TGTGCCAGCAGTTTCCTGGGGGCTCTGAACACCGGGGAGCTGTTTTTT,CASSFLGALNTGELFF,TRBV27,NA,once,TRBJ2-2
TGCGCCAGCAGCTTCGGCGGGAGGGGTATTAGCACAGATACGCAGTATTTT,CASSFGGRGISTDTQYF,TRBV5-1,TRBD2,NA,TRBJ2-3
TGTGCCAGCAGCTCGGCGGGAGGGACCTTTGCCAATGAGCAGTTCTTC,CASSSAGGTFANEQFF,TRBV7-3,TRBD2,few,TRBJ2-1
TGTGCCAGCAGCGTAGGTGGCGGGGGGGACAATGAGCAGTTCTTC,CASSVGGGGDNEQFF,TRBV9,TRBD2,NA,TRBJ2-1
TGTGCCAGCAGCGGTAGCGGGGGGGCGGGCGAGCAGTACTTC,CASSGSGGAGEQYF,TRBV5-5,TRBD2,NA,TRBJ2-7
TGTGCCACCAGTGACCCAACTAGCGGGAGGGCAGATGAGCAGTTCTTC,CATSDPTSGRADEQFF,TRBV24-1,TRBD2,NA,TRBJ2-1
TGTGCCAGCAGCCGGGACTTCCTTGATACGCAGTATTTT,CASSRDFLDTQYF,TRBV3-1/TRBV3-2,NA,NA,TRBJ2-3
TGTGCCAGCAGCGGAAAGAGGACTAGCGGGAATCTTAATGAGCAGTTCTTC,CASSGKRTSGNLNEQFF,TRBV9,TRBD2,NA,TRBJ2-1
TGTGCCAGCAGTTCCCCACAGGGGGCGACGGACACCATATATTTT,CASSSPQGATDTIYF,TRBV28,TRBD1,NA,TRBJ1-3
TGTGCCAGCAGCCAAGACGGGCGAGACTTAGCGGGAGTGGGGGTCCCCCTAGATACGCAGTATTTT,CASSQDGRDLAGVGVPLDTQYF,TRBV14,TRBD2,NA,TRBJ2-3
TGTGCCAGCAGCCTAGAGACTGAGCAGTTCTTC,CASSLETEQFF,TRBV12-3/TRBV12-4,NA,NA,TRBJ2-1
TGTGCCAGCAGCCAAGAACGGAGGCCCGGCGCAGATACGCAGTATTTT,CASSQERRPGADTQYF,TRBV14,NA,NA,TRBJ2-3
TGTGCCAGCAGTTCGGACAGGGGGCTGAACACTGAAGCTTTCTTT,CASSSDRGLNTEAFF,TRBV6-6,TRBD1,NA,TRBJ1-1
TGTGCCAGCAGCGTAACGCATGGGGGAGGAGGAGGCGAGCAGTACTTC,CASSVTHGGGGGEQYF,TRBV9,NA,NA,TRBJ2-7
TGTGCCAGCAGTGCTTCCCCGGGACAAGAGGGAGGCTACACCTTC,CASSASPGQEGGYTF,TRBV6-4,NA,NA,TRBJ1-2
TGTGCCAGCAGCCCCGGACTAGCGGGTAGTTCCTACGAGCAGTACTTC,CASSPGLAGSSYEQYF,TRBV11-3,TRBD2,NA,TRBJ2-7
TGTGCCAGCAGCCAAGATCGTCGGGAGCCAGATTGGGAGCAGTACTTC,CASSQDRREPDWEQYF,TRBV3-1/TRBV3-2,NA,NA,TRBJ2-7
TGTGCCAGCAGCCGGGGTAGCGGGAGCGGGGAGCAGTTCTTC,CASSRGSGSGEQFF,TRBV3-1/TRBV3-2,TRBD2,NA,TRBJ2-1
TGCGCCAGCAGCCGAGGCAGTAGCTCCTATAATTCACCCCTCCACTTT,CASSRGSSSYNSPLHF,TRBV4-1,NA,NA,TRBJ1-6
TGTGCCACCAGTGGAGGGACCGGAAACACCATATATTTT,CATSGGTGNTIYF,TRBV6-2/TRBV6-3,NA,NA,TRBJ1-3
TGTGCCAGCAGCGTAACAAGCTCCTATAATTCACCCCTCCACTTT,CASSVTSSYNSPLHF,TRBV9,NA,NA,TRBJ1-6
TGCAGCGTTGCCCCTGGACTAGCGCCTTCCTACGAGCAGTACTTC,CSVAPGLAPSYEQYF,TRBV29-1,TRBD2,NA,TRBJ2-7
TGTGCCAGCAGCCCCCCCGGGGACATACTACCGCCGGGCAATCAGCCCCAGCATTTT,CASSPPGDILPPGNQPQHF,TRBV2,NA,NA,TRBJ1-5
TGTGCCAGTAGCCTGAGGACAGGGGAATACGAGCAGTACTTC,CASSLRTGEYEQYF,TRBV19,TRBD1,NA,TRBJ2-7
TGCGCCAGCATCGGGACAGGCGGGGAAACCGGGGAGCTGTTTTTT,CASIGTGGETGELFF,TRBV5-1,TRBD1,NA,TRBJ2-2
TGTGCCAAGGGAGGGCCGGGGGGCACTGAAGCTTTCTTT,CAKGGPGGTEAFF,TRBV19,NA,few,TRBJ1-1
TGTGCCAGCAGTTTACCGGGGGGAATCTACAATGAGCAGTTCTTC,CASSLPGGIYNEQFF,TRBV28,TRBD2,NA,TRBJ2-1
TGTGCCAGCAGCTCAGGCCCGGGACAACTCTACGAGCAGTACTTC,CASSSGPGQLYEQYF,TRBV7-3,NA,NA,TRBJ2-7
TGTGCCAGCAGCTCCCCTCGTTTGCGGGGATCCTACGAGCAGTACTTC,CASSSPRLRGSYEQYF,TRBV7-9,NA,NA,TRBJ2-7
TGTGCCAGCAGTTTCTTAGGGGGAAGCAATCAGCCCCAGCATTTT,CASSFLGGSNQPQHF,TRBV5-5,NA,once,TRBJ1-5
TGTGCCAGCAGCCCCCAGAGACAGGGCGGAGAGACCCAGTACTTC,CASSPQRQGGETQYF,TRBV7-6,TRBD1,NA,TRBJ2-5
TGTGCCAGCATGGGGAGCAGAATCGGGGAGCTGTTTTTT,CASMGSRIGELFF,TRBV21-1,NA,NA,TRBJ2-2
TGCGCCAGCAGCCCCCGGGCAGGGGATGGCGAGCAGTACTTC,CASSPRAGDGEQYF,TRBV5-1,NA,NA,TRBJ2-7
TGCGCCAGCAGCTTGGCCGGGCGGGACAGGAGCACAGATACGCAGTATTTT,CASSLAGRDRSTDTQYF,TRBV5-1,TRBD1,NA,TRBJ2-3
TGTGCCAGCGGACTCTCAAGCTCCTACGAGCAGTACTTC,CASGLSSSYEQYF,TRBV6-5,NA,NA,TRBJ2-7
TGTGCCAGTAGTAGGAGGGTGAGGAACCAAGAGACCCAGTACTTC,CASSRRVRNQETQYF,TRBV19,NA,NA,TRBJ2-5
TGTGCCAGCAGTTTGCAGGGCAACAATGAGCAGTTCTTC,CASSLQGNNEQFF,TRBV12-3/TRBV12-4,NA,NA,TRBJ2-1
TGTGCCAGCAGTGAACAGACAGGGGTCTCTGCAGATACGCAGTATTTT,CASSEQTGVSADTQYF,TRBV6-1,TRBD1,NA,TRBJ2-3
TGTGCCAGCAGTTACTCGAGCACAGGGAACTATGGCTACACCTTC,CASSYSSTGNYGYTF,TRBV6-6,NA,once,TRBJ1-2
TGTGCCAGCAGTGAACCCCCTGACAGGGCCTCGGAGCAGTACTTC,CASSEPPDRASEQYF,TRBV6-1,TRBD1,few,TRBJ2-7
TGTGCCAGCAGTCATGACAGGGGTGACAAAAACATTCAGTACTTC,CASSHDRGDKNIQYF,TRBV6-5,TRBD1,NA,TRBJ2-4
TGTGCCAGTAGCCTCGGGACAGGGAAAAGCCAAGAGACCCAGTACTTC,CASSLGTGKSQETQYF,TRBV19,TRBD1,NA,TRBJ2-5
TGTGCCAGTAGTATTCGGGGGGAGGGAAGGACCGGGGAGCTGTTTTTT,CASSIRGEGRTGELFF,TRBV19,TRBD2,NA,TRBJ2-2
TGTGCCACCAGCAGAGACCGGGGGGCGTTGGAGACCCAGTACTTC,CATSRDRGALETQYF,TRBV15,NA,once,TRBJ2-5
TGTGCCAGCAGTCATTCAAGGGGGGTAGCGGGGAATGAGCAGTTCTTC,CASSHSRGVAGNEQFF,TRBV6-7,TRBD2,NA,TRBJ2-1
TGTGCCAGCAGCCCCACCTTAGCGGGAGCCCGCAATGAGCAGTTCTTC,CASSPTLAGARNEQFF,TRBV7-2,TRBD2,few,TRBJ2-1
TGTGCCTGGAACCCAATCCCGGCCTACGAGCAGTACTTC,CAWNPIPAYEQYF,TRBV30,NA,once,TRBJ2-7
TGTGCCAGCAGTCCCCGAACAGGCGGAAGTGAAAAACTGTTTTTT,CASSPRTGGSEKLFF,TRBV2,NA,NA,TRBJ1-4
TGTGCCAGCAGCTTAGTTCTCGGGGGGGCGGGAGATACGCAGTATTTT,CASSLVLGGAGDTQYF,TRBV7-9,TRBD2,NA,TRBJ2-3